The entry below gives a single T cell receptor (beta chain) sequence along with its context. This entry comes from a study of blood T cell repertoires in COVID-19. Across the whole study: Material from acute and convalescent COVID-19 was sourced from the United States, Italy and Spain. T cells, B-cell-depleted T cells, or PBMCs provided the cDNA or gDNA that served as material.

This CDR3 is 13 amino acids long. CDR1 and CDR2 (germline): MGHDK, SYGVNS. V shed 4 bases, J shed 7 bases, and the junction held 4 bases outside the gene matches. In the authors' methods: Estimation of nucleated cell counts relied on the amplification of reference gene primers. Assay: immunoSEQ multiplex PCR; the TCRdb copy retains only in-frame clones and omits some. The V and J calls and clone size are taken from that table; D and trimming were inferred from the DNA. The sample records roughly 150,000 clones, 60% to 85% being singletons. The sequenced material came from peripheral blood. The receptor was derived from a man aged 55 to 70 with acute or convalescent COVID-19. The V call is TRBV25-1, the J call TRBJ1-5; 7 bases line up with TRBD1. In DNA form, the CDR3 reads TGTGCCAGCAGTGGACAGGGCTTCCAGCCCCAGCATTTT. As protein: CASSGQGFQPQHF.